This T cell receptor (beta chain) was sequenced for a study of shared clonotypes between healthy human individuals (TCRdb year 2020). In the study overall: The cohort included three men and a couple of women between 18 and 49 years of age. To estimate repertoire size and how much clonotypes are shared between individuals, the study performed deep sequencing of blood TCR repertoires from roughly five healthy adults. Different laboratories and diverse techniques were used to prepare libraries and sequence TCR repertoires, to increase sequencing depth and limit assay-specific biases. Between about 0.8 and 9 billion PBMCs per donor were obtained by leukapheresis. For each donor, three plates each were used for CD4 naive and CD4 memory, two plates were used for CD8 naive, and one plate was used for CD8 memory. Broader findings and caveats from the paper: Estimated clonotype richness was generally larger for naive than for memory subsets. Incomplete sequencing was indicated by rarefaction of sorted-subset datasets, despite the large sequencing depth. Sampling was restricted to blood, and TCR repertoires in tissues likely differ from the TCR repertoires found in blood. Around 5% of naive CD4, 3.5% of naive CD8, approximately 2.2% of memory CD4, and over 0.35% of memory CD8 clonotypes were shared across four donors. Pairwise subsampling indicated that sequencing depth was expected to affect the degree of clonotype sharing among donors. The small number of donors limited the genetic and exposure-history diversity represented. Clonotypes shared by all four sorted-subset donors showed higher generation probabilities than non-shared clonotypes.

A word on this clone: Its antigen is unknown. No base quality information exists; no much larger clone differs at one position.

The donors were healthy, HIV-negative adults with no recently reported acute infections or vaccinations. Every donor was a Caucasian adult living in Nashville, Tennessee, USA. CD4+ T cells were enriched through magnetic negative selection, after which naive cells were positively selected on CD45RA and the remaining negative fraction served as the memory subset. Blood was collected by leukapheresis, and PBMCs were isolated by Ficoll-Histopaque density gradient centrifugation and then cryopreserved in liquid nitrogen vapor phase. Analytical flow cytometry was used to check the purity and quantity of every magnetically sorted T cell population. From each sorted fraction, genomic DNA was isolated and quantified by UV absorbance on a Nanodrop 2000c. Using the deep immunoSEQ assay, multiplex PCR amplified TCR CDR3 regions from genomic DNA. Genomic DNA extracted from each cell subset was distributed evenly over all wells of several immunoSEQ 96-well plates, and each plate served as one replicate. For sorted subsets, around 200 ng genomic DNA, equal to about 30,000 T cell genomes, was loaded into each replicate PCR. Purified libraries were quantified with a Qubit 3.0 fluorometer, sized on a Bioanalyzer 2100, and re-quantified with the KAPA Library Quantification kit. A separate single-read 150-cycle Illumina NextSeq 550 flow cell was used to sequence each immunoSEQ 96-well plate. The paper's processing steps were these. Because the immunoSEQ output held only junctional sequences and lacked quality scores, the filtering could not match the filtering applied to full-length reads. Sequences were annotated with PyIR, a Python wrapper for IgBLAST v1.9, and V/J genes and CDR3 were assigned using IMGT germline references. Reads were removed for weak V/J assignments (E-value above 1e-6), missing CDR3, stop codons, out-of-frame junctions, or ambiguous translated residues. V3J clonotypes were defined as sequences sharing an identical inferred V gene, J gene, and CDR3 amino acid sequence. The percentage overlap between two repertoires was calculated by dividing the number of shared unique clonotypes by the size of the smaller repertoire. Three approaches were used to assess repertoire richness: RTK rarefaction, the Chao1 estimator, and Recon v2.1 estimates of unobserved clonotypes. OLGA was used to compute generation probabilities for all TCRbeta clonotypes that the gDNA method yielded from a handful of donors. Held by TCRdb, this immuneACCESS table contains in-frame sequences only and omits some clones. Under half of the omission traces to an unresolved V gene where checked; the cause of the rest is unknown. Clone size and the V and J calls come from that table; the DNA yielded D and trimming. The sample data list a few million clones, and roughly nine tenths of these were observed just once. Over 0.12% of the sample is taken by the ten largest.

The germline V end is reduced by 6 bases and the J end by 0 bases; junction bases left unmatched: 8. From its cysteine to its phenylalanine, the CDR3 spans 15 amino acids. The DNA shown is the 45-base CDR3, in frame from base 1. As encoded in the germline V gene (reference sequence), CDR1 is SEHNR while CDR2 is FQNEAQ. The receptor comes from a man aged 18-30 years in good health. Sequenced material: naive CD4+ T cells sorted from blood. The sample's cell subset or site label is to be understood as: CD45RA+ positively selected. This sequence uses TRBV7-9 and TRBJ2-7; TRBD2 matches 7 bases in the middle. The DNA reads as follows: TGTGCCAGCAGTTCTGCGGGGGTTCTCTCCTACGAGCAGTACTTC. Protein translation: CASSSAGVLSYEQYF.